This T cell receptor (beta chain) was documented in a study of brain T cells in children with intractable seizures. Study-wide results and limits: Viral specificity was inferred only from CDR3 similarity; HCMV serostatus was unknown.

On this clone itself: Antigen: not known.

Repertoires were generated with immunoSEQ multiplex PCR, while TCRdb's copy carries only in-frame clones and drops some. The table has roughly 64,000 clones, 95% to 97% seen once. The sequenced cases were selected for having the highest brain T cell transcript signatures. The germline CDR1 and CDR2 sequences are SGHNT and YYREEE (reference sequence). The CDR3 extends over 17 amino acids. V was trimmed by 4 bases and J by 0 bases, leaving 18 bases between them. This sequence was found in a boy less than two years old with focal cortical dysplasia and intractable seizures. This rearrangement joins TRBV5-4 to TRBJ2-3; D unclear. Sequences were derived from peripheral blood, sampled at surgery. CDR3 coding DNA: TGTGCCAGCAGCCCCTATAAGGGATGGGGAAGCACAGATACGCAGTATTTT. The encoded protein is CASSPYKGWGSTDTQYF.